Included here is one T cell receptor beta chain sequence, with context. These data originate in a study of blood T cell repertoires in COVID-19. The wider study: COVID-19 samples collected from the United States, Italy and Spain covered acute and convalescent phases. PBMCs, B-cell-depleted T cells, or T cells provided the cDNA or gDNA that made up the material.

Data came from immunoSEQ multiplex PCR; TCRdb stores just in-frame clones and leaves some out. This table has under 500,000 clones, about 90% appearing once. V shed 9 bases, J shed 4 bases, and the junction held 7 bases outside the gene matches. Germline lookup yields CDR1 MNHEY and CDR2 SMNVEV (reference sequence). The CDR3 is made up of 14 amino acids. Those enrolled, adults aged 18 to 89 years, came from around 25 US areas. The sequenced material came from PBMCs or T cells enriched from blood (not recorded which). The J gene is TRBJ2-1, the V gene TRBV27; TRBD2 matches at 9 bases. The TCR sequence derives from a young woman with acute COVID-19. CDR3 coding DNA: TGTGCCAGTGGTAGCGGGGGACTTTACAATGAGCAGTTCTTC. This translates into CASGSGGLYNEQFF.